The 3 T cell receptor beta chains given below trace back to one sample, sequenced in a study of T cells in Graves' hyperthyroidism and ophthalmopathy. The investigators amplified TCR beta CDR3 regions from RNA transcripts. The HTBI primer set served for first-round RT-PCR of the TCR CDR3. TCRdb redid the calling of the multiplex PCR reads with MiXCR, one entry per CDR3 protein. This sample yields 400,000 or so distinct CDR3 sequences, of which around 15% are seen a single time; 25% to 30% belongs to the top ten. The material sequenced was blood. Receptors originate from a man aged 50 to 60 with Graves' ophthalmopathy.

This clonotype was seen a few times. The rearrangement uses TRBV7-9 and TRBJ2-1; D ambiguous. Germline values: CDR1 SEHNR, CDR2 FQNEAQ (reference sequence). The V and J ends lost 5 bases and 4 bases respectively, with 18 bases between them. There are 16 residues in the CDR3. CDR3 protein: CASSRALLPLYNEQFF. The DNA for the CDR3 is TGTGCCAGCAGCAGAGCGTTGTTACCGTTATACAATGAGCAGTTCTTC.

This clonotype was recorded many times. V gene TRBV7-8 combines with J gene TRBJ2-3; D is uncertain. CDR1 is SGHVS and CDR2 is FQNEAQ in the germline V gene. This CDR3 has 16 residues. Trimming shortened V by 7 bases and J by 0 bases, and 17 bases separated the two germline ends. The CDR3 reads CASNQARYASTDTQYF. CDR3 DNA: TGTGCCAGCAACCAAGCACGCTACGCTAGCACAGATACGCAGTATTTT.

In this sample, this clonotype turned up many times. This chain uses TRBV11-3 with TRBJ2-5, with 7 bases matching TRBD2. This CDR3 has 13 amino acids. The germline gives CDR1 SGHNT, CDR2 YENEEA. V lost 7 bases to trimming and J lost 8 bases; unmatched junction nucleotides: 10. CDR3 protein: CASTRGREHTQYF. CDR3 DNA sequence: TGTGCCAGCACCCGGGGGAGGGAGCACACCCAGTACTTC.